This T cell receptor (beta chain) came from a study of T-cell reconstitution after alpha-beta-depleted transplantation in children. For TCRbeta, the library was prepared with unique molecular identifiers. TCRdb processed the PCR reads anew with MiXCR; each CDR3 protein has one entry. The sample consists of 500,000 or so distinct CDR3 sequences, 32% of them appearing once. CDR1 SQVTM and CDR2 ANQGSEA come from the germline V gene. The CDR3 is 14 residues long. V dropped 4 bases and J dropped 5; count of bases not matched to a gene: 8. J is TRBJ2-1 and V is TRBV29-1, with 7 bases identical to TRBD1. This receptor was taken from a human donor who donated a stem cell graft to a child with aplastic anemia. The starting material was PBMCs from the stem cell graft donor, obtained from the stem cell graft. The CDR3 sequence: CSVATGSWDNEQFF. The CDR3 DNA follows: TGCAGCGTTGCGACAGGGAGTTGGGACAATGAGCAGTTCTTC.